These T cell receptor beta chains were read from a single sample in a study of response to subunit inactivated influenza vaccine. TCRdb processed the RT-PCR reads anew with MiXCR; each CDR3 protein has one entry. Of 750,000 to 850,000 distinct CDR3 sequences listed, about 18% are singletons. Sequencing was performed on PBMCs from blood, taken approximately 5 days after vaccination. The receptors were sampled from a man aged 45-65 years who received an inactivated influenza vaccine. Both conserved end residues are part of each CDR3. The D gene is left open where the match is weak. The listing skips clone size in some rows; elsewhere it reads once, few, many or a size class.

D gene	J gene	clone size	V gene	CDR3 DNA	CDR3 protein
.	TRBJ2-7	.	TRBV24-1	TGTGCCACCAGTGATAGGAGGGGATACGAGCAGTACTTC	CATSDRRGYEQYF
.	TRBJ1-2	few	TRBV7-9	TGTGCCAGCAGCTTAAGAACTTCAAGGGGTGGCTACACCTTC	CASSLRTSRGGYTF
TRBD2	TRBJ2-1	many	TRBV5-1	TGCGCCAGCAGCTTGGTTAGCGGGAGGGCGAATGAGCAGTTCTTC	CASSLVSGRANEQFF
.	TRBJ2-1	.	TRBV20-1	TGCAGTGCTAGGTTTGTTGGGGAGGAGCAGTTCTTC	CSARFVGEEQFF
.	TRBJ2-1	.	TRBV5-1	TGCGCCAGCAGCGCATTAGCTAGCCGGGACAATGAGCAGTTCTTC	CASSALASRDNEQFF
TRBD1	TRBJ1-6	.	TRBV12-3/TRBV12-4	TGTGCCAGCAGTTACCAAGGGGGCGAATCACCCCTCCACTTT	CASSYQGGESPLHF
TRBD2	TRBJ2-3	many	TRBV7-2	TGTGCCAGCAGCTCAGGAACTAGCGGGGGGGTGAGGAAGACGCAGTATTTT	CASSSGTSGGVRKTQYF
.	TRBJ1-5	few	TRBV29-1	TGCAGCGTTGCGGTGGGGAGCAATCAGCCCCAGCATTTT	CSVAVGSNQPQHF
TRBD1	TRBJ2-5	few	TRBV7-2	TGTGCCAGCAGCAAAGACAGGGGGCCCTTCCAAGAGACCCAGTACTTC	CASSKDRGPFQETQYF
TRBD1	TRBJ2-3	few	TRBV7-2	TGTGCCAGCAGATCCGGGACAGGGTTAGATACGCAGTATTTT	CASRSGTGLDTQYF
.	TRBJ2-7	.	TRBV29-1	TGCAGCGTTGTCATACCACTCGCCTACGAGCAGTACTTC	CSVVIPLAYEQYF
.	TRBJ2-5	many	TRBV9	TGTGCCAGCAGCGTCTCAGGGACTCAAGAGACCCAGTACTTC	CASSVSGTQETQYF
TRBD2	TRBJ2-1	.	TRBV6-2/TRBV6-3	TGTGCCAGCAGGCCTCATCCTAGCGGGTTCTTTTACAATGAGCAGTTCTTC	CASRPHPSGFFYNEQFF
.	TRBJ2-3	few	TRBV12-3/TRBV12-4	TGTGCCAGCAGTTTAGGGGACCGTTTGAGGTATTTT	CASSLGDRLRYF
TRBD2	TRBJ2-3	.	TRBV30	TGTGCCTGGAGCCTTGCGGGAGGGCCAGATACGCAGTATTTT	CAWSLAGGPDTQYF
.	TRBJ2-3	few	TRBV11-2	TGTGCCAGCAGCTTTACCGGGACTGCATTACTTAGCCTCACAGATACGCAGTATTTT	CASSFTGTALLSLTDTQYF
TRBD2	TRBJ2-1	few	TRBV13	TGTGCCAGCAGCCGGACTAGCGGGCTCGACAATGAGCAGTTCTTC	CASSRTSGLDNEQFF
TRBD1	TRBJ2-1	.	TRBV10-3	TGTGCCATCACCCCGGACAGGAGCAATGAGCAGTTCTTC	CAITPDRSNEQFF
.	TRBJ2-5	few	TRBV9	TGTGCCAGCAGCGTAGGTAGGATAGGGTACGGATCGGAGACCCAGTACTTC	CASSVGRIGYGSETQYF
TRBD1	TRBJ1-1	.	TRBV11-1	TGTGCCAGCAGCTCACCAGACAGGGCGTGGGTTCTGGACACTGAAGCTTTCTTT	CASSSPDRAWVLDTEAFF
.	TRBJ1-2	many	TRBV9	TGTGCCAGCAGCGTAGCTCCTGGGGTCGGGCATGGCTACACCTTC	CASSVAPGVGHGYTF
TRBD1	TRBJ2-5	few	TRBV7-9	TGTGCCAGCAGCGCCCGGGACAGGGAGGAAGAGACCCAGTACTTC	CASSARDREEETQYF
.	TRBJ2-3	.	TRBV9	TGTGCCAGCCAGGCGGAGACCCTCACAGATACGCAGTATTTT	CASQAETLTDTQYF
.	TRBJ2-2	.	TRBV6-1	TGTGCCAGCAGTGAAGTTTACGGCTCCCCCGGGGAGCTGTTTTTT	CASSEVYGSPGELFF
.	TRBJ2-7	few	TRBV12-3/TRBV12-4	TGTGCCAGCAGTTTGAGTAACCTCGGTGGGGGCTCCTACGAGCAGTACTTC	CASSLSNLGGGSYEQYF
TRBD1	TRBJ2-1	many	TRBV5-1	TGCGCCAGCAGCAGATCCGGGACAGGGGCCTACAATGAGCAGTTCTTC	CASSRSGTGAYNEQFF
.	TRBJ1-4	.	TRBV29-1	TGCAGCGTTGAAGCGCGGGGCGGGGCCGCGAATGAAAAACTGTTTTTT	CSVEARGGAANEKLFF
TRBD2	TRBJ2-1	few	TRBV4-3	TGCGCCAGCAGCCAAGATCTATTAGCGGGAGGAAATGAGCAGTTCTTC	CASSQDLLAGGNEQFF
TRBD1	TRBJ1-5	few	TRBV7-8	TGTGCCAGCAGCCCCGGGACAGGGGATCGTCAGCCCCAGCATTTT	CASSPGTGDRQPQHF
.	TRBJ2-5	.	TRBV4-3	TGCGCCAGCAGCCCCTCCGGACTGGGAGAGACCCAGTACTTC	CASSPSGLGETQYF